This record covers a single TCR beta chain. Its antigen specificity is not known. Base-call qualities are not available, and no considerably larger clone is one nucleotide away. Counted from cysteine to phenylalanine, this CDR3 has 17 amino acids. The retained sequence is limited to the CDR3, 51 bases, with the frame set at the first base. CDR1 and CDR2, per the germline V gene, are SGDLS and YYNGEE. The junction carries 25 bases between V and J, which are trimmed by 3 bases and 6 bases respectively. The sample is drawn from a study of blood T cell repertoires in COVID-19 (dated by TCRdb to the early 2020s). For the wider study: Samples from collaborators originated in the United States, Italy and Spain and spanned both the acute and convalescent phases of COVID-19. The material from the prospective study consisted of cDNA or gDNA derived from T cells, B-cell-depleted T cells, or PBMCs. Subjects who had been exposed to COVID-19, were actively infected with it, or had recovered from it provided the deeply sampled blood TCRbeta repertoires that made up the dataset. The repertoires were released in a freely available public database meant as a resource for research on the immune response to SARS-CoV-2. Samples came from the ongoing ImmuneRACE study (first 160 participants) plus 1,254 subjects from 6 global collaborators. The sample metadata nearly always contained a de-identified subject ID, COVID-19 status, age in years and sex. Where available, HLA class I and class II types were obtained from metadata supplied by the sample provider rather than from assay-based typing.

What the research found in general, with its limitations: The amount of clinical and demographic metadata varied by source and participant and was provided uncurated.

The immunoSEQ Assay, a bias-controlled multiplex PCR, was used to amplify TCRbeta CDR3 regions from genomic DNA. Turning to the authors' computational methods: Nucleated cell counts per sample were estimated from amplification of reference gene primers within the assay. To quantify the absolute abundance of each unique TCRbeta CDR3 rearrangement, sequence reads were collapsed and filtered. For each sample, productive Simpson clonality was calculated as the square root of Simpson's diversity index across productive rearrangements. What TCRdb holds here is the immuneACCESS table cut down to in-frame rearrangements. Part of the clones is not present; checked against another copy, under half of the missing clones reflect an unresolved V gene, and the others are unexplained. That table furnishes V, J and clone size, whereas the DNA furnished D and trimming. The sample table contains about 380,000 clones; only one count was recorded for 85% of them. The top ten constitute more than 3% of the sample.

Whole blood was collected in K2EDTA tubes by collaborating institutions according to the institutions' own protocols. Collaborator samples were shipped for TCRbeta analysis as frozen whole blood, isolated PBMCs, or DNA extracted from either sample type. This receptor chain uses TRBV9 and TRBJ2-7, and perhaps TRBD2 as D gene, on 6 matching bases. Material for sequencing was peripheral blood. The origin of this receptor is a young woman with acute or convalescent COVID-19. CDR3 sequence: CASSATNPGGPNGEQYF. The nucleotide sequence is TGTGCCAGCAGCGCAACAAACCCCGGGGGTCCGAATGGCGAGCAGTACTTC.